The source of this T cell receptor (beta chain) is a study of blood T cell repertoires in COVID-19. In the study overall: T cells, B-cell-depleted T cells, or PBMCs supplied cDNA or gDNA.

TCRdb keeps only in-frame clones here, not all; method: immunoSEQ multiplex PCR. The data hold fewer than 500,000 clones, with around 90% observed a single time. CDR3 size: 15 residues. CDR1 and CDR2 (germline): SGHTS, YDEGEE. Trimming stripped 2 bases from V and 0 bases from J, with 9 bases between. For recovered donors of Cohort 3, there were two negative PCRs, clearance, or symptom resolution. The sample taken for sequencing was PBMCs or T cells enriched from blood (not recorded which). This sequence originates from a woman aged 18-29 years who had recovered from COVID-19. This chain joins TRBV5-8 and TRBJ2-1; perhaps TRBD2 as D (6 bases). The CDR3 DNA reads as TGTGCCAGCAGCTTTTCGACTAGCTCCTACAATGAGCAGTTCTTC. This translates into CASSFSTSSYNEQFF.